This T cell receptor (beta chain) originates from a study of T cell repertoires and HLA-DP antigens. Generated by immunoSEQ multiplex PCR, the TCRdb table keeps only in-frame clones and is missing some. The sample has approximately 100,000 clones; about 89% are singletons. CDR1 and CDR2 from the germline V gene are SNHLY and FYNNEI. The CDR3 is made up of 13 amino acids. The V and J ends lost 4 bases and 4 bases respectively, with 8 bases between them. A remark on this clone: Its matching antigen is unknown.

The material sequenced was CD4+ T cells from PBMCs. The rearrangement links TRBV2 to TRBJ1-3; D ambiguous. The origin of this receptor is a man aged 50 to 59 in good health and CMV-seronegative. This CDR3 is CASSGPDGNTIYF. DNA for the CDR3: TGTGCCAGCAGTGGGCCTGACGGAAACACCATATATTTT. The full variable domain, its missing parts supplied by reference TRBV2 and TRBJ1-3, is EPEVTQTPSHQVTQMGQEVILRCVPISNHLYFYWYRQILGQKVEFLVSFYNNEISEKSEIFDDQFSVERPDGSNFTLKIRSTKLEDSAMYFCASSGPDGNTIYFGEGSWLTVV.